The T cell receptor beta chain under discussion was sequenced for a study of T cell repertoires in cytomegalovirus infection. Study context: A matching HLA type, together with CMV infection, was signaled by public TCR beta signatures. Study-wide points: Adding up the frequency of public TCR beta families identified people who carried CMV plus the relevant HLA. CMV-specific TCR beta clonotypes restricted by HLA-C dominated the ex vivo response.

One entry per CDR3 protein results from TCRdb running MiXCR on the reads. This table has 800,000 to 950,000 distinct CDR3 sequences, approximately 30% appearing once. The sample holds many counts of this clonotype. As yet, its antigen is unknown. The V end lost 3 bases, the J end lost 0 bases, and 11 bases lay between the germline ends. Germline V CDR1 and CDR2: SEHNR, FQNEAQ (reference sequence). The CDR3 loop spans 15 amino acids. The gene calls are TRBV7-9 and TRBJ1-1; D is unclear. This specimen was cultured CD8+ T cells from PBMCs, taken from culture after CMV antigen stimulation. This receptor was obtained from a human donor in good health (CMV status not recorded). Some clones in this sample may be carry-over from other donors' samples. The CDR3 DNA reads TGTGCCAGCAGCTTTTGGTCGACGGTGAACACTGAAGCTTTCTTT. Amino acids: CASSFWSTVNTEAFF.